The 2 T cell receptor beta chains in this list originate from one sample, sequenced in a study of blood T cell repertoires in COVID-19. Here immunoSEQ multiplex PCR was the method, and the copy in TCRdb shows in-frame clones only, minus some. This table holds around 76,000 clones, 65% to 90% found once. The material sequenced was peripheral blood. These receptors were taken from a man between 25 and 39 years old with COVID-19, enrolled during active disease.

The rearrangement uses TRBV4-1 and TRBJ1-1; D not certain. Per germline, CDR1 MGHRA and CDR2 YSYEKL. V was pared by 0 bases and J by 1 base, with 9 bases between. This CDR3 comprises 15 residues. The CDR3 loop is CASSQEARGNTEAFF. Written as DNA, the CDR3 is TGCGCCAGCAGCCAAGAGGCCCGGGGGAACACTGAAGCTTTCTTT.

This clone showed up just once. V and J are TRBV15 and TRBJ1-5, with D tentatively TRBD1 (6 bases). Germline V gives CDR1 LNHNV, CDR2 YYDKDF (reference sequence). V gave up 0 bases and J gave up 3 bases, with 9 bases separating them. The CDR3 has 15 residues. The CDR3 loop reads CATSREGHLNQPQHF. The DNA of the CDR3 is TGTGCCACCAGCAGAGAGGGACACCTCAATCAGCCCCAGCATTTT. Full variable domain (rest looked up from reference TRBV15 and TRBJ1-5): DAMVIQNPRYQVTQFGKPVTLSCSQTLNHNVMYWYQQKSSQAPKLLFHYYDKDFNNEADTPDNFQSRRPNTSFCFLDIRSPGLGDTAMYLCATSREGHLNQPQHFGDGTRLSIL.